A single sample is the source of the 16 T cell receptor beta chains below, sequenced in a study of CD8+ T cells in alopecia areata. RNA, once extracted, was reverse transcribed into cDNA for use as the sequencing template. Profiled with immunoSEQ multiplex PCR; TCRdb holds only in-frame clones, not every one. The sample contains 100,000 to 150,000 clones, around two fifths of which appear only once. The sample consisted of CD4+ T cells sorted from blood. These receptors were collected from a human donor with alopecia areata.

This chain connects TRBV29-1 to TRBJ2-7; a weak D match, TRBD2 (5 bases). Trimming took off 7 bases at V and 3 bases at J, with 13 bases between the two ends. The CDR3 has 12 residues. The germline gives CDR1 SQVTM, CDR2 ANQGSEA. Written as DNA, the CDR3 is TGCAGCGGGTCCATGGGAGACTACGAGCAGTACTTC. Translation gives CSGSMGDYEQYF.

In DNA, the CDR3 is TGTGCCAGCAGCTTAGAACAGTTGGCCTACGAGCAGTACTTC. The encoded protein is CASSLEQLAYEQYF. The gene calls are TRBV7-9 and TRBJ2-7; D is unclear. This CDR3 has 14 residues. Germline lookup yields CDR1 SEHNR and CDR2 FQNEAQ (reference sequence). The V end was cut by 1 base, the J end by 2 bases, with 9 bases between.

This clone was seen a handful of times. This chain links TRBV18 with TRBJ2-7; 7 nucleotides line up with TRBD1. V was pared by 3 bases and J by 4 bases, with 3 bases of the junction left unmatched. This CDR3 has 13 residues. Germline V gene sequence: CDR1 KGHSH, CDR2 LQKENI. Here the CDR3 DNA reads TGTGCCAGCTCACCGGGACAGCTTTACGAGCAGTACTTC. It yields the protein CASSPGQLYEQYF.

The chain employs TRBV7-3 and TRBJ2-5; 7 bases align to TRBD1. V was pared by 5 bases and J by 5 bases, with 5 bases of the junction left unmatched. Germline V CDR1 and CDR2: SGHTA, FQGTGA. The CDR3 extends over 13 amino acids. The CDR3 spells CASSTGTVETQYF. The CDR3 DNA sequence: TGTGCCAGCAGCACCGGGACAGTGGAGACCCAGTACTTC.

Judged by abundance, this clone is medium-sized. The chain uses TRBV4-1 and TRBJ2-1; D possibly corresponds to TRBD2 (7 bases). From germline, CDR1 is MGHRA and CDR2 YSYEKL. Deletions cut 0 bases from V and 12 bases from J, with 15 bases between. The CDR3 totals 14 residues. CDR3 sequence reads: CASSQEMVGGLQFF. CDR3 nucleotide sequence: TGCGCCAGCAGCCAAGAAATGGTGGGGGGGCTGCAGTTCTTC.

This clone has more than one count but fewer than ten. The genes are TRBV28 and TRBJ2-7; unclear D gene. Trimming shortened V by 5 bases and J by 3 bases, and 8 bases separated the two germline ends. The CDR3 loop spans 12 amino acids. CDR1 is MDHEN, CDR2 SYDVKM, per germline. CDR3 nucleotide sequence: TGTGCCAGCAGTGAAGGGCGCTACGAGCAGTACTTC. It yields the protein CASSEGRYEQYF.

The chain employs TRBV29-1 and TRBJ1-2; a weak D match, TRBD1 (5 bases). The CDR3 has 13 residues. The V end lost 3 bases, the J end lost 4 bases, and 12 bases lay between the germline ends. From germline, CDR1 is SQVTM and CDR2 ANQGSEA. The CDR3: CSVEGRRSYGYTF. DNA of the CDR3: TGCAGCGTTGAGGGACGGCGGTCCTATGGCTACACCTTC. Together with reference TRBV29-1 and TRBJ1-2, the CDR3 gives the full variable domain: SAVISQKPSRDICQRGTSLTIQCQVDSQVTMMFWYRQQPGQSLTLIATANQGSEATYESGFVIDKFPISRPNLTFSTLTVSNMSPEDSSIYLCSVEGRRSYGYTFGSGTRLTVV.

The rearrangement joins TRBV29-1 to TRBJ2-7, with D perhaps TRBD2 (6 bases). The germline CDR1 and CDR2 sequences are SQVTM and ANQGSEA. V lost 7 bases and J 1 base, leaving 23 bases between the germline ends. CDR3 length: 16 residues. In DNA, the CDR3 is TGCAGCGCTGACGCCCGGGGGTGGGCGGGATCCTACGAGCAGTACTTC. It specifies CSADARGWAGSYEQYF.

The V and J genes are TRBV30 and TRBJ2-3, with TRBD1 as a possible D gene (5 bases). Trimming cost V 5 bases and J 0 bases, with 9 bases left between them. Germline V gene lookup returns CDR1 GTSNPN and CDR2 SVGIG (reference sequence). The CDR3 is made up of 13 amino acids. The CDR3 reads CAWDRHSTDTQYF. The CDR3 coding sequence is TGTGCCTGGGACAGACATAGCACAGATACGCAGTATTTT.

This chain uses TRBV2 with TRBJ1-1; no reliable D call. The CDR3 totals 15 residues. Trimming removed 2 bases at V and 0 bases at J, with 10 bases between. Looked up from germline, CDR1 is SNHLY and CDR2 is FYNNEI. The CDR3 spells CASSERRNMNTEAFF. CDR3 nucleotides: TGTGCCAGCAGTGAAAGGAGGAATATGAACACTGAAGCTTTCTTT.

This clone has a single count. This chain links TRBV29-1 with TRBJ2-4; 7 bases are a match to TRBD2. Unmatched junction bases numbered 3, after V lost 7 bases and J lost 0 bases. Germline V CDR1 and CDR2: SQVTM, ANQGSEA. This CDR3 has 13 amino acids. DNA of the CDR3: TGCAGCGCTGGGGGGGGAGCCAAAAACATTCAGTACTTC. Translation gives CSAGGGAKNIQYF.

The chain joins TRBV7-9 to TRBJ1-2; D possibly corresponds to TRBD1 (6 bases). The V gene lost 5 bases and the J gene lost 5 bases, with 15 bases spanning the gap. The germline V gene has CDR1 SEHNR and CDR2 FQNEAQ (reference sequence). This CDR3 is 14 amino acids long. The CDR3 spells CASSPVQGGYGYTF. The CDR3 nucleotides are TGTGCCAGCAGCCCGGTACAGGGAGGGTATGGCTACACCTTC.

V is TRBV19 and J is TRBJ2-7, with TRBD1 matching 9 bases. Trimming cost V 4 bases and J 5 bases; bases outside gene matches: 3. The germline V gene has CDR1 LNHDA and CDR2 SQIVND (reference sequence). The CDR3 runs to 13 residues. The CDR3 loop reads CASSTGTGNEQYF. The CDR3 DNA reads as TGTGCCAGTAGTACCGGGACAGGGAACGAGCAGTACTTC. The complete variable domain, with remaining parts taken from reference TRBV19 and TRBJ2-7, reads DGGITQSPKYLFRKEGQNVTLSCEQNLNHDAMYWYRQDPGQGLRLIYYSQIVNDFQKGDIAEGYSVSREKKESFPLTVTSAQKNPTAFYLCASSTGTGNEQYFGPGTRLTVT.

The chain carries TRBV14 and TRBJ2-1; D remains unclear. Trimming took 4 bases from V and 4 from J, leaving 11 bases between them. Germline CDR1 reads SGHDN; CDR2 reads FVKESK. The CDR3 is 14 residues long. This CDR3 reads CASSPQYGYNEQFF. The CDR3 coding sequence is TGTGCCAGCAGCCCCCAATACGGGTACAATGAGCAGTTCTTC.

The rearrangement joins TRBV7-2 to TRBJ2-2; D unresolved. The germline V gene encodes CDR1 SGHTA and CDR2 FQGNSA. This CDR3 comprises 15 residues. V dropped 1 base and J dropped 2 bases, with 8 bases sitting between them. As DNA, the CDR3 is TGTGCCAGCAGCTTAGGAAGGGTAAACACCGGGGAGCTGTTTTTT. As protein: CASSLGRVNTGELFF.

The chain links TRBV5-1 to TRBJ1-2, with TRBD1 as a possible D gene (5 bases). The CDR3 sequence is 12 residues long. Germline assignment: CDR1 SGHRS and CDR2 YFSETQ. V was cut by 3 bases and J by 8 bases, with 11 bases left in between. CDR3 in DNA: TGCGCCAGCAGCTGGCAGGGTAAGGGCTACACCTTC. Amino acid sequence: CASSWQGKGYTF.